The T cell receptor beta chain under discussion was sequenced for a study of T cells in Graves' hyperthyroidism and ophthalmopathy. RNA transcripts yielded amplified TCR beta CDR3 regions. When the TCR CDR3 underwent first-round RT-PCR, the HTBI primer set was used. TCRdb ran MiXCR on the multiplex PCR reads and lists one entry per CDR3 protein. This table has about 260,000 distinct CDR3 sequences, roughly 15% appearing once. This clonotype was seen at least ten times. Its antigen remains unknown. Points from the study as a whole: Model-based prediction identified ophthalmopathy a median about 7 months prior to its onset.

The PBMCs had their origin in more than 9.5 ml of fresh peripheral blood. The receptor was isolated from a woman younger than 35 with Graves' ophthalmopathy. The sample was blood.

The CDR3: CSVAGSNEKLFF. CDR3 DNA: TGCAGCGTCGCGGGTTCTAATGAAAAACTGTTTTTT. The chain combines TRBV29-1 with TRBJ1-4; D unclear. Germline V lookup: CDR1 SQVTM, CDR2 ANQGSEA. There are 12 residues in the CDR3. Deletions cut 6 bases from V and 3 bases from J, with 8 bases between.